Listed below are T cell receptor beta chains from one sample, sequenced in a study of cytomegalovirus exposure and HLA in healthy donors. TCRdb's table, derived via immunoSEQ multiplex PCR, lists solely in-frame clones and lacks some. The sample has about 98,000 clones, about 76% seen once. Input material: PBMCs. All receptors derive from a human donor in good health. Both conserved end residues are part of each CDR3. D genes are given only for firm matches. Size is stated for part of the rows, as once, few or many counts, or as a class when the clone is expanded.

v_gene: TRBV5-4; j_gene: TRBJ2-5; d_gene: TRBD1; abundance: NA; CDR3nt: TGTGCCAGCAGCTTCACACAGGGGTGGCAAGAGACCCAGTACTTC; CDR3aa: CASSFTQGWQETQYF
v_gene: TRBV29-1; j_gene: TRBJ2-5; d_gene: TRBD1; abundance: NA; CDR3nt: TGCAGCGTTTGGGGACAGGGGCGGAGGATGCGGGAGACCCAGTACTTC; CDR3aa: CSVWGQGRRMRETQYF
v_gene: TRBV19; j_gene: TRBJ2-6; d_gene: TRBD1; abundance: few; CDR3nt: TGTGCCAGTTCGACAGGGCCCAACGTCCTGACTTTC; CDR3aa: CASSTGPNVLTF
v_gene: TRBV2; j_gene: TRBJ2-5; d_gene: NA; abundance: many; CDR3nt: TGTGCCAGCAGCCTTCAGAAGACCCAGTACTTC; CDR3aa: CASSLQKTQYF
v_gene: TRBV5-4; j_gene: TRBJ2-1; d_gene: TRBD2; abundance: NA; CDR3nt: TGTGCCAGCAGCCCGGCGCGTGGGACTAGCGGATGGTTCTACAATGAGCAGTTCTTC; CDR3aa: CASSPARGTSGWFYNEQFF
v_gene: TRBV11-1; j_gene: TRBJ2-7; d_gene: TRBD1; abundance: once; CDR3nt: TGTGCCAGCAGCCGGGACAGGGACGGCGAGCAGTACTTC; CDR3aa: CASSRDRDGEQYF
v_gene: TRBV30; j_gene: TRBJ2-3; d_gene: TRBD2; abundance: NA; CDR3nt: TGTGCCTGGAGTGTTGGAGCGGGAACAGATACGCAGTATTTT; CDR3aa: CAWSVGAGTDTQYF
v_gene: TRBV6-5; j_gene: TRBJ2-3; d_gene: NA; abundance: NA; CDR3nt: TGTGCCAGCAGTTACGTCGGGTCAGATACGCAGTATTTT; CDR3aa: CASSYVGSDTQYF
v_gene: TRBV5-6; j_gene: TRBJ1-4; d_gene: NA; abundance: NA; CDR3nt: TGTGCCAGCAGATCGACAGGATATAATGAAAAACTGTTTTTT; CDR3aa: CASRSTGYNEKLFF
v_gene: TRBV5-1; j_gene: TRBJ2-1; d_gene: TRBD1; abundance: NA; CDR3nt: TGCGCCAGCAGCTTGGCCGGGACAGAGTACAATGAGCAGTTCTTC; CDR3aa: CASSLAGTEYNEQFF
v_gene: TRBV18; j_gene: TRBJ1-1; d_gene: NA; abundance: NA; CDR3nt: TGTGCCAGCTCACGTGTGGGGGGGACTCCGAACACTGAAGCTTTCTTT; CDR3aa: CASSRVGGTPNTEAFF
v_gene: TRBV7-9; j_gene: TRBJ2-3; d_gene: NA; abundance: NA; CDR3nt: TGTGCCAGCAGCTTAAGGGGTACTAGCACAGATACGCAGTATTTT; CDR3aa: CASSLRGTSTDTQYF
v_gene: TRBV4-1; j_gene: TRBJ2-1; d_gene: TRBD2; abundance: NA; CDR3nt: TGCGCCAGCAGTAGGTCGGGAGGGGTCGATGATGAGCAGTTCTTC; CDR3aa: CASSRSGGVDDEQFF
v_gene: TRBV6-1; j_gene: TRBJ1-5; d_gene: NA; abundance: few; CDR3nt: TGTGCCAGCAGTGTGGGGGGACGGAAGAATCAGCCCCAGCATTTT; CDR3aa: CASSVGGRKNQPQHF
v_gene: TRBV5-1; j_gene: TRBJ2-4; d_gene: TRBD1; abundance: NA; CDR3nt: TGCGCCAGCAGCCTAGGGCCCGAGGGACAGGGTGGGATGGACTTC; CDR3aa: CASSLGPEGQGGMDF
v_gene: TRBV5-1; j_gene: TRBJ2-1; d_gene: TRBD2; abundance: NA; CDR3nt: TGCGCCAGCAGCACCGGACTAGCGGGGCCCAATGAGCAGTTCTTC; CDR3aa: CASSTGLAGPNEQFF
v_gene: TRBV5-4; j_gene: TRBJ2-1; d_gene: NA; abundance: few; CDR3nt: TGTGCCAGCAAGGACAGCTCCTACAATGAGCAGTTCTTC; CDR3aa: CASKDSSYNEQFF
v_gene: TRBV18; j_gene: TRBJ2-5; d_gene: NA; abundance: NA; CDR3nt: TGTGCCAGCTCACCGACGGAGAAAGAGACCCAGTACTTC; CDR3aa: CASSPTEKETQYF
v_gene: TRBV10-2; j_gene: TRBJ1-5; d_gene: TRBD1; abundance: NA; CDR3nt: TGCGCCAGCAGGGAGGGACAGATCAATCAGCCCCAGCATTTT; CDR3aa: CASREGQINQPQHF
v_gene: TRBV29-1; j_gene: TRBJ2-2; d_gene: NA; abundance: NA; CDR3nt: TGCAGCGTCTCAAACAGGGTAGGGACCGGGGAGCTGTTTTTT; CDR3aa: CSVSNRVGTGELFF
v_gene: TRBV4-2; j_gene: TRBJ1-1; d_gene: TRBD1; abundance: once; CDR3nt: TGTGCCAGCAGCCAAGTAAAAGACAGGGTTGATAAGGCTTTCTTT; CDR3aa: CASSQVKDRVDKAFF
v_gene: TRBV7-9; j_gene: TRBJ1-1; d_gene: NA; abundance: NA; CDR3nt: TGTGCCAGCAGCTTAGATAGGGGGATGAACACTGAAGCTTTCTTT; CDR3aa: CASSLDRGMNTEAFF
v_gene: TRBV19; j_gene: TRBJ2-7; d_gene: TRBD2; abundance: NA; CDR3nt: TGTGCCAGTAGTGATAGCGGGGGGCCCTACGAGCAGTACTTC; CDR3aa: CASSDSGGPYEQYF
v_gene: TRBV5-6; j_gene: TRBJ1-1; d_gene: NA; abundance: NA; CDR3nt: TGTGCCAGCAGCTTTTTCTCCGAAGCTTTCTTT; CDR3aa: CASSFFSEAFF
v_gene: TRBV4-3; j_gene: TRBJ1-5; d_gene: NA; abundance: NA; CDR3nt: TGCGCCAGCAGCCAAGATCAGGGTTTTCAGCCCCAGCATTTT; CDR3aa: CASSQDQGFQPQHF
v_gene: TRBV19; j_gene: TRBJ1-6; d_gene: NA; abundance: NA; CDR3nt: TGTGCCAGTACCGAGGCGGGGGGGACAAATTCACCCCTCCACTTT; CDR3aa: CASTEAGGTNSPLHF
v_gene: TRBV4-3; j_gene: TRBJ2-5; d_gene: NA; abundance: many; CDR3nt: TGCGCCAGCAGCCAAAACAGTTTCCAAGAGACCCAGTACTTC; CDR3aa: CASSQNSFQETQYF
v_gene: TRBV5-1; j_gene: TRBJ1-1; d_gene: NA; abundance: few; CDR3nt: TGCGCCAGCACCGGACAGAACACTGAAGCTTTCTTT; CDR3aa: CASTGQNTEAFF
v_gene: TRBV2; j_gene: TRBJ2-2; d_gene: TRBD2; abundance: NA; CDR3nt: TGTGCCAGCAGACTAGCGGGGAACACCGGGGAGCTGTTTTTT; CDR3aa: CASRLAGNTGELFF
v_gene: TRBV4-2; j_gene: TRBJ1-2; d_gene: TRBD1; abundance: few; CDR3nt: TGTGCCAGCAGCTATCCGGGACAGGCTCAATATGGCTACACCTTC; CDR3aa: CASSYPGQAQYGYTF
v_gene: TRBV5-1; j_gene: TRBJ1-2; d_gene: TRBD1; abundance: few; CDR3nt: TGCGCCAGCAGCCTCCGGACAGGGGGGAACTATGGCTACACCTTC; CDR3aa: CASSLRTGGNYGYTF
v_gene: TRBV6-1; j_gene: TRBJ2-7; d_gene: TRBD1; abundance: many; CDR3nt: TGTGCCAGCAGTCGGACCGGGACAGCAAACTACGAGCAGTACTTC; CDR3aa: CASSRTGTANYEQYF
v_gene: TRBV30; j_gene: TRBJ1-4; d_gene: TRBD1; abundance: NA; CDR3nt: TGTGCCTGGGAGGGTACAGGGGCTAATGAAAAACTGTTTTTT; CDR3aa: CAWEGTGANEKLFF
v_gene: TRBV29-1; j_gene: TRBJ2-5; d_gene: NA; abundance: NA; CDR3nt: TGCAGCCTTTGGGTTGACAGCCTGATAGAAGAGACCCAGTACTTC; CDR3aa: CSLWVDSLIEETQYF
v_gene: TRBV6-6; j_gene: TRBJ2-7; d_gene: NA; abundance: NA; CDR3nt: TGTGCCAGCAGTTACACCGAGGGCCAGCAGTACTTC; CDR3aa: CASSYTEGQQYF
v_gene: TRBV27; j_gene: TRBJ1-1; d_gene: TRBD1; abundance: once; CDR3nt: TGTGCCAGCAGACTAGACAGGGGTAACACTGAAGCTTTCTTT; CDR3aa: CASRLDRGNTEAFF
v_gene: TRBV6-5; j_gene: TRBJ1-1; d_gene: TRBD1; abundance: NA; CDR3nt: TGTGCCAGCAGTTACTACGCCAACAGGGGGGAAGCTTTCTTT; CDR3aa: CASSYYANRGEAFF
v_gene: TRBV5-8; j_gene: TRBJ1-4; d_gene: TRBD1; abundance: NA; CDR3nt: TGTGCCAGCAGCGTGACAGGGGTAGGCCATGAAAAACTGTTTTTT; CDR3aa: CASSVTGVGHEKLFF
v_gene: TRBV12-5; j_gene: TRBJ2-5; d_gene: TRBD2; abundance: once; CDR3nt: TGTGCTAGTGGTTTGGTGGGGGGGGAGACCCAGTACTTC; CDR3aa: CASGLVGGETQYF
v_gene: TRBV4-1; j_gene: TRBJ2-1; d_gene: NA; abundance: NA; CDR3nt: TGCGCCAGCAGCCAAGATTTCGTTATGGCCTTCTTCGACTACAATGAGCAGTTCTTC; CDR3aa: CASSQDFVMAFFDYNEQFF
v_gene: TRBV5-6; j_gene: TRBJ1-6; d_gene: NA; abundance: NA; CDR3nt: TGTGCCAGCAGCGTAGCAGGGGTCGTGCCCCTCCACTTT; CDR3aa: CASSVAGVVPLHF
v_gene: TRBV5-6; j_gene: TRBJ2-2; d_gene: TRBD2; abundance: few; CDR3nt: TGTGCCAGCAGCTCGGGTGCGGGGGTGCGACCCGGGGAGCTGTTTTTT; CDR3aa: CASSSGAGVRPGELFF
v_gene: TRBV6-5; j_gene: TRBJ1-1; d_gene: TRBD1; abundance: NA; CDR3nt: TGTGCCAGCCAATCCCCCGGGACAGCGAACACTGAAGCTTTCTTT; CDR3aa: CASQSPGTANTEAFF
v_gene: TRBV2; j_gene: TRBJ2-7; d_gene: TRBD1; abundance: few; CDR3nt: TGTGCCAGCAGTGAACCCGGACAGGGTTCGTGGGAGCAGTACTTC; CDR3aa: CASSEPGQGSWEQYF
v_gene: TRBV27; j_gene: TRBJ2-1; d_gene: NA; abundance: NA; CDR3nt: TGTGCCAGCAGCCGCAGTGCCCCGGGACATCTTGTCGATGAGCAGTTCTTC; CDR3aa: CASSRSAPGHLVDEQFF
v_gene: TRBV4-3; j_gene: TRBJ2-2; d_gene: TRBD2; abundance: NA; CDR3nt: TGCGCCAGCAGCCAAGGCGGGACTAGCGGAACTACCGGGGAGCTGTTTTTT; CDR3aa: CASSQGGTSGTTGELFF
v_gene: TRBV6-1; j_gene: TRBJ1-5; d_gene: NA; abundance: NA; CDR3nt: TGTGCCAGCAGTGCCAAAGGGGGGGGGTCAAACAATCAGCCCCAGCATTTT; CDR3aa: CASSAKGGGSNNQPQHF
v_gene: TRBV5-6; j_gene: TRBJ2-3; d_gene: TRBD1; abundance: NA; CDR3nt: TGTGCCAGCAGCTTAGGGGGCTGGGGCACAGATACGCAGTATTTT; CDR3aa: CASSLGGWGTDTQYF
v_gene: TRBV19; j_gene: TRBJ1-5; d_gene: TRBD1; abundance: NA; CDR3nt: TGTGCCAGCACCGGGACAGGGCCAAATCAGCCCCAGCATTTT; CDR3aa: CASTGTGPNQPQHF
v_gene: TRBV11-2; j_gene: TRBJ1-2; d_gene: NA; abundance: NA; CDR3nt: TGTGCCAGCAGCTTAGATAGAAAGAACTATGGCTACACCTTC; CDR3aa: CASSLDRKNYGYTF
v_gene: TRBV4-3; j_gene: TRBJ2-2; d_gene: NA; abundance: NA; CDR3nt: TGCGCCAGCAGCCAAGCCGGGGGGCTAGCCGGGGAGCTGTTTTTT; CDR3aa: CASSQAGGLAGELFF
v_gene: TRBV30; j_gene: TRBJ2-2; d_gene: TRBD2; abundance: NA; CDR3nt: TGTGGCCTGGAGTCGGGACTACAAAACACCGGGGAGCTGTTTTTT; CDR3aa: CGLESGLQNTGELFF
v_gene: TRBV14; j_gene: TRBJ1-6; d_gene: TRBD1; abundance: NA; CDR3nt: TGTGCCAGCAGCTGGACAGGGGGTAATTCACCCCTCCACTTT; CDR3aa: CASSWTGGNSPLHF
v_gene: TRBV7-6; j_gene: TRBJ2-5; d_gene: TRBD2; abundance: NA; CDR3nt: TGTGCCAGCAGCTTAGGACTAGCGGGAGCTGAGACCCAGTACTTC; CDR3aa: CASSLGLAGAETQYF
v_gene: TRBV5-1; j_gene: TRBJ1-6; d_gene: NA; abundance: NA; CDR3nt: TGCGCCAGCAGCTTGGCGGGGGGGTCCTATAATTCACCCCTCCACTTT; CDR3aa: CASSLAGGSYNSPLHF
v_gene: TRBV5-1; j_gene: TRBJ1-6; d_gene: NA; abundance: NA; CDR3nt: TGCGCCAGCAGCCCCAACCCTACCTCACCCCTCCACTTT; CDR3aa: CASSPNPTSPLHF
v_gene: TRBV10-3; j_gene: TRBJ2-1; d_gene: NA; abundance: NA; CDR3nt: TGTGCCGTCTCTGTGGCCAATGAGCAGTTCTTC; CDR3aa: CAVSVANEQFF
v_gene: TRBV27; j_gene: TRBJ2-1; d_gene: NA; abundance: once; CDR3nt: TGTGCCAGCAGTTTTCTCCCGGTAGGGGGAGGGGTCAATGAGCAGTTCTTC; CDR3aa: CASSFLPVGGGVNEQFF